The present entry profiles one T cell receptor (beta chain) with its context. Its antigen is undetermined. This sample was taken from a study of shared clonotypes between healthy human individuals. Study-level points and caveats: Memory subsets had estimated richness that was generally smaller than that of naive subsets. Non-shared clonotypes had lower generation probabilities than those shared by all four donors. It was observed that 5% to 6.5% of naive CD4 clonotypes were shared across a handful of donors.

Clones were sequenced by immunoSEQ multiplex PCR, and TCRdb holds only the in-frame ones, with some missing. The top ten clones hold around 1.8% of a sample with 600,000 to 700,000 clones, roughly 72% of them seen once. In germline, CDR1 is SQVTM, CDR2 ANQGSEA. Unmatched junction bases numbered 10, after V lost 5 bases and J lost 7 bases. CDR3 size: 16 residues. The V call is TRBV29-1, the J call TRBJ2-5; 16 bases are a match to TRBD2. Source material: memory CD4+ T cells sorted from blood. Subset given: CD45RA-negative fraction. The receptor comes from a woman in her 30s in good health. DNA of the CDR3: TGCAGCGTTTCGGGACTAGCGGGAGGGGGCGGGGCGACCCAGTACTTC. It codes for CSVSGLAGGGGATQYF.